This T cell receptor beta chain is drawn from a study of T cell responses to AZD1222 COVID-19 vaccine. Study details: Second-dose recipients at about 4 or about 12 weeks were treated as one pooled group. Study-level results: Researchers took repertoire samples only after the peak T cell response had come. A mostly white British donor set with more females was recruited, and clonal diversity was possibly underestimated.

Trimming removed 2 bases at V and 6 bases at J, with 10 bases between. This CDR3 region has 13 residues. From germline, CDR1 is KGHSH and CDR2 LQKENI. Repertoires were generated with immunoSEQ multiplex PCR, while TCRdb's copy carries only in-frame clones and drops some. The sample has about 85,000 clones, about 90% seen once. This clone was seen a handful of times. Its antigen remains unidentified. The sample here was peripheral blood, taken on day 0 of AZD1222 vaccination. This receptor was taken from an adult in good health. This chain connects TRBV18 to TRBJ1-2; perhaps TRBD1 as D (5 bases). The CDR3 DNA reads TGTGCCAGCTCACCAATGGGAGGGGATGGCTACACCTTC. It yields the protein CASSPMGGDGYTF.